Below are 24 T cell receptor beta chains sequenced from a single sample in a study of blood T cells in healthy people across ages. The second PCR ran 7 to 11 cycles with a sample-barcoded 5' primer and J-beta primers. TCRdb re-derived calls from the 5' RACE reads in MiXCR, one entry per CDR3 protein. The profile shows 650,000 to 900,000 distinct CDR3 sequences, 62% of them singletons. Source material: blood. These receptors were taken from a young man in good health.

This clonotype has a handful of counts. The chain couples TRBV29-1 to TRBJ2-1; possibly TRBD1 or TRBD2 for D (5 bases each). This CDR3 spans 13 amino acids. Germline lookup yields CDR1 SQVTM and CDR2 ANQGSEA. The ends were cut back, 4 bases at V and 2 bases at J, with 9 bases in the middle. DNA of the CDR3: TGCAGCGTTGCGGGGCCCACCTACAATGAGCAGTTCTTC. It encodes CSVAGPTYNEQFF.

This clonotype was recorded a few times. The V call is TRBV20-1, the J call TRBJ1-2; tentatively, D is TRBD1 (6 bases). Looked up from germline, CDR1 is DFQATT and CDR2 is SNEGSKA (reference sequence). Deletions cut 5 bases from V and 6 bases from J, with 16 bases between. CDR3 length: 13 amino acids. CDR3 in DNA: TGCAGTGCTCCCGGACAGAGTGAGCATGGCTACACCTTC. This translates into CSAPGQSEHGYTF.

The chain links TRBV27 to TRBJ2-5; D possibly corresponds to TRBD2 (6 bases). The CDR3 runs to 13 residues. In germline, CDR1 is MNHEY, CDR2 SMNVEV (reference sequence). V was clipped by 10 bases and J by 5 bases, with 17 bases between them. Here the CDR3 reads CATRAGGWETQYF. The CDR3 region has the DNA TGTGCCACCAGGGCTGGGGGGTGGGAGACCCAGTACTTC.

The chain uses TRBV7-2 and TRBJ1-4, with D uncertain. CDR3 length: 14 amino acids. Per germline, CDR1 SGHTA and CDR2 FQGNSA. V lost 4 bases and J 10 bases, leaving 16 bases between the germline ends. DNA of the CDR3: TGTGCCAGCAGCTCCGAGTGGAATGAACGAAAACTGTTTTTT. Its translation is CASSSEWNERKLFF.

This clonotype was seen more than once but under ten times. J is TRBJ1-1 and V is TRBV4-3; D gene uncertain. Per the germline V gene, CDR1 is LGHNA and CDR2 is YSLEER. V was cut by 3 bases and J by 4 bases, with 12 bases left in between. The CDR3 covers 14 residues. The CDR3 reads CASSHRRLGTEAFF. CDR3 bases: TGCGCCAGCAGCCACCGGCGGCTGGGCACTGAAGCTTTCTTT.

As regards this clonotype: Its ends do not fully match the called genes, so a read error is possible. The CDR3 region has the DNA TGTGTTAGTGGTTCCACCACAGGGGGCATCACTGAAGCTTTCTTT. It is translated as CVSGSTTGGITEAFF. The chain combines TRBV12-5 with TRBJ1-1, with 9 bases fitting TRBD1. The CDR3 has 15 amino acids. Germline CDR1 reads LGHNT; CDR2 reads FRNRAP.

The chain combines TRBV7-2 with TRBJ1-6; no definite D call. This CDR3 is 13 amino acids long. V was trimmed by 1 base and J by 8 bases, leaving 6 bases between them. Germline lookup yields CDR1 SGHTA and CDR2 FQGNSA. CDR3 residues: CASSLVRDSPLHF. The CDR3 nucleotides read TGTGCCAGCAGCTTAGTCCGCGATTCACCCCTCCACTTT.

This chain links TRBV5-6 with TRBJ2-5, with D tentatively TRBD2 (5 bases). V dropped 5 bases and J dropped 1 base, with 12 bases sitting between them. The germline gives CDR1 SGHDT, CDR2 YYEEEE. This CDR3 region has 14 residues. The CDR3 nucleotides are TGTGCCAGCAGACATCGGGGATTCCAAGAGACCCAGTACTTC. Translated: CASRHRGFQETQYF.

This clonotype was counted once. A much larger clone sits a single nucleotide away, making a read error possible. This rearrangement joins TRBV20-1 to TRBJ2-3, with TRBD2 matching 9 bases. Trimming removed 4 bases from V and 8 bases from J; junction bases left unmatched: 10. The germline V gene encodes CDR1 DFQATT and CDR2 SNEGSKA (reference sequence). The CDR3 runs 14 residues. CDR3 in DNA: TGCAGTGCTAAAGGGCGGGGGGGCAGTGGTACGCAGTATTTT. The encoded protein is CSAKGRGGSGTQYF.

This chain connects TRBV27 to TRBJ1-6; D remains ambiguous. Germline assignment: CDR1 MNHEY and CDR2 SMNVEV (reference sequence). The CDR3 has 16 residues. Trimming removed 1 base at V and 0 bases at J, with 7 bases between. In DNA form, the CDR3 reads TGTGCCAGCAGTTTATACGTACGCTCCTATAATTCACCCCTCCACTTT. The encoded protein is CASSLYVRSYNSPLHF.

This chain connects TRBV6-2 or TRBV6-3 to TRBJ2-7; D may be TRBD1 (6 bases). CDR1 and CDR2 from the germline V gene are MNHEY and SVGEGT. The germline V and J ends were trimmed by 0 bases and 1 base, with 19 bases remaining between them. The CDR3 has 18 amino acids. The CDR3 nucleotides read TGTGCCAGCAGTTACTCCCTTGCCCAACCGGGACAATCCTACGAGCAGTACTTC. It encodes CASSYSLAQPGQSYEQYF.

There are a few counts of this clonotype. The rearrangement joins TRBV12-3 or TRBV12-4 to TRBJ2-6; D might be TRBD1 or TRBD2, each matching 5 bases. This CDR3 comprises 15 residues. Trimming removed 5 bases from V and 0 bases from J, with 8 bases in between. The CDR3 DNA is TGTGCCAGCAGTGGGGACGGCTCTGGGGCCAACGTCCTGACTTTC. It is translated as CASSGDGSGANVLTF.

The chain couples TRBV15 to TRBJ2-5; D might be TRBD2 (6 bases). The J call is doubtful: the DNA matches TRBJ2-7 better. This CDR3 has 12 amino acids. Germline CDR1 LNHNV, CDR2 YYDKDF (reference sequence). Written as DNA, the CDR3 is TGTGCCACCAGCCCGGAGGGAAACGAGCAGTACTTC. It is translated as CATSPEGNEQYF.

V is TRBV12-3 or TRBV12-4 and J is TRBJ1-2, with TRBD1 matching 11 bases. This CDR3 is 14 amino acids long. The V gene end was trimmed by 5 bases and the J gene end by 7 bases; junction bases not matched to a gene: 6. The CDR3 protein is CASSTWDRGFGYTF. In nucleotides, the CDR3 is TGTGCCAGCAGTACCTGGGACAGGGGGTTTGGCTACACCTTC.

V is TRBV9 and J is TRBJ1-6; 8 bases agree with TRBD1. CDR1 is SGDLS and CDR2 is YYNGEE in the germline V gene. The CDR3 has 15 residues. The V gene end was trimmed by 0 bases and the J gene end by 7 bases; junction bases not matched to a gene: 3. In DNA, the CDR3 is TGTGCCAGCAGCGTAGGACAGGGGCGGAATTCACCCCTCCACTTT. This gives the protein CASSVGQGRNSPLHF.

V and J are TRBV6-2 or TRBV6-3 and TRBJ1-2; D might be TRBD1 (6 bases). Trimming took 0 bases from V and 6 from J, leaving 11 bases between them. The CDR3 is 14 residues long. Germline values: CDR1 MNHEY, CDR2 SVGEGT. CDR3 amino acids: CASSYSGGANGYTF. CDR3 bases: TGTGCCAGCAGTTACTCGGGGGGCGCAAATGGCTACACCTTC.

A note on this clonotype: In this CDR3 the conserved last residue, phenylalanine or tryptophan, is missing, so a read error is likely. No DNA is shown, since the ends of the CDR3 on it are uncertain; the CDR3 is the one TCRdb lists. V and J are TRBV14 and TRBJ2-1; the listed D gene, TRBD2, was not tested against the DNA. The germline V gene has CDR1 SGHDN and CDR2 FVKESK. 15 amino acids form the CDR3, both terminal residues included. The CDR3 sequence is CASSQERTGGYTFGS.

Comment on this clonotype: This may come from a read error, since a much larger clone is one base off. The CDR3 ends on some other residue instead of the conserved phenylalanine or tryptophan, so this is likely a read error. The gene calls are TRBV7-2 and TRBJ2-3, with no clear D. CDR3 length: 13 residues. Trimming took 1 base from V and 2 from J, leaving 4 bases between them. CDR1 SGHTA and CDR2 FQGNSA come from the germline V gene. CDR3 loop: CASSLGHTDTQYV. As DNA, the CDR3 is TGTGCCAGCAGCTTAGGCCACACAGATACGCAGTATGTT.

The J gene is TRBJ1-6, the V gene TRBV29-1; no clear D gene. Germline CDR1 is SQVTM and CDR2 is ANQGSEA. The CDR3 sequence is 13 residues long. Trimming took off 4 bases at V and 10 bases at J, with 14 bases between the two ends. CDR3 sequence (DNA): TGCAGCGTTGCGGTCAGTGTGAGCTCACCCCTCCACTTT. It encodes CSVAVSVSSPLHF.

This rearrangement joins TRBV20-1 to TRBJ2-3, with D possibly matching TRBD2 (6 bases). V was shortened by 3 bases and J by 4 bases, with 14 bases between the two germline ends. From germline, CDR1 is DFQATT and CDR2 SNEGSKA (reference sequence). The CDR3 runs to 14 residues. In DNA, the CDR3 is TGCAGTGCTAGGCGGGACCTTGGCCCAGATACGCAGTATTTT. Protein product: CSARRDLGPDTQYF.

This rearrangement joins TRBV7-9 to TRBJ1-5, with 9 bases lining up with TRBD1. With 5 bases clipped from V and 5 bases from J, the junction kept 4 bases outside the gene matches. Germline V gives CDR1 SEHNR, CDR2 FQNEAQ (reference sequence). The CDR3 covers 14 residues. The DNA for the CDR3 is TGTGCCAGCAGCCCGGGACAGGGTTATCAGCCCCAGCATTTT. This gives the protein CASSPGQGYQPQHF.

This clonotype occurred a few times. The genes are TRBV2 and TRBJ1-2; D is ambiguous. Germline V gene sequence: CDR1 SNHLY, CDR2 FYNNEI. The V end was cut by 6 bases, the J end by 4 bases, with 15 bases between. The CDR3 has 14 amino acids. The CDR3 sequence is CASSAAGPLYGYTF. The CDR3, as DNA: TGTGCCAGCAGCGCTGCGGGCCCGCTCTATGGCTACACCTTC.

The rearrangement uses TRBV21-1 and TRBJ2-7; TRBD2, the D gene given by the table, was not confirmed from the DNA. TRBV21-1 is deemed a pseudogene. CDR3 size: 19 residues. The CDR3 sequence: CASSKGGVLRAGDPYEQYF. CDR3 sequence (DNA): TGTGCCAGCAGCAAAGGTGGGGTTCTACGAGCGGGGGACCCCTACGAGCAGTACTTC.

Comment on this clonotype: This may stem from a read error, because a much larger clone lies one nucleotide away. The CDR3 loop is CASTDVAVGPYNEQFF. CDR3 sequence (DNA): TGCGCCAGCACCGACGTAGCGGTCGGCCCCTACAATGAGCAGTTCTTC. This chain connects TRBV5-1 to TRBJ2-1; the D gene is possibly TRBD2 (6 bases). The CDR3 sequence is 16 residues long. V gave up 6 bases and J gave up 2 bases, with 18 bases separating them. CDR1 is SGHRS, CDR2 YFSETQ, per germline.